This TCR beta chain appears in the sequencing data of a study of blood T cell repertoires in COVID-19. TCRdb's copy holds only in-frame clones and misses some; the assay was immunoSEQ multiplex PCR. The table shows 70,000 to 80,000 clones, with around nine tenths occurring only once. The CDR3 has 13 amino acids. Germline V lookup: CDR1 SGHNT, CDR2 YYREEE (reference sequence). Trimming shortened V by 0 bases and J by 5 bases, and 8 bases separated the two germline ends. Sample: peripheral blood. This TCR derives from a woman aged 60-75 years with acute or convalescent COVID-19. The gene calls are TRBV5-4 and TRBJ2-5; possible D gene TRBD2, 5 bases. The CDR3 region is CASSLVSVETQYF. Written as DNA, the CDR3 is TGTGCCAGCAGCTTGGTTAGCGTGGAGACCCAGTACTTC.